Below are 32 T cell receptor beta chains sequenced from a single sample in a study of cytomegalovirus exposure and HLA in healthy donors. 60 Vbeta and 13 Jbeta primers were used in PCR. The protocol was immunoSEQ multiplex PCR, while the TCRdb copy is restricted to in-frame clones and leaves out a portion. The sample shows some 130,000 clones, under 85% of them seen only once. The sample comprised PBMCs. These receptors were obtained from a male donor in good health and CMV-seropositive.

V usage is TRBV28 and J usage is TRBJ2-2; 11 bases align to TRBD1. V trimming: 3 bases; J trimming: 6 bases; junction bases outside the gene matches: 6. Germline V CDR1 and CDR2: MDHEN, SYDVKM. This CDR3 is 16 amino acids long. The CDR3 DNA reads TGTGCCAGCAGTTTGTCCGGGACAGGGGGGGCCGGGGAGCTGTTTTTT. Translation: CASSLSGTGGAGELFF. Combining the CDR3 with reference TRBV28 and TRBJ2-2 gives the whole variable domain DVKVTQSSRYLVKRTGEKVFLECVQDMDHENMFWYRQDPGLGLRLIYFSYDVKMKEKGDIPEGYSVSREKKERFSLILESASTNQTSMYLCASSLSGTGGAGELFFGEGSRLTVL.

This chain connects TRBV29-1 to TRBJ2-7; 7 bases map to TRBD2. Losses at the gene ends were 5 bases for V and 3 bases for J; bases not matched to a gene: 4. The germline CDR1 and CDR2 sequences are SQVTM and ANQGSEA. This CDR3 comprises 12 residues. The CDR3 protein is CSVFSGYYEQYF. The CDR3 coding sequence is TGCAGCGTTTTTAGCGGGTACTACGAGCAGTACTTC.

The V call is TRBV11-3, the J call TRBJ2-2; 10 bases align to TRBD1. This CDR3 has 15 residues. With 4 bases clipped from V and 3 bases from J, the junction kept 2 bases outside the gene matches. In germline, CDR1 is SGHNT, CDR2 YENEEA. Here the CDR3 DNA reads TGTGCCAGCAGCTCCGGGACAGGGGACACCGGGGAGCTGTTTTTT. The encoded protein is CASSSGTGDTGELFF.

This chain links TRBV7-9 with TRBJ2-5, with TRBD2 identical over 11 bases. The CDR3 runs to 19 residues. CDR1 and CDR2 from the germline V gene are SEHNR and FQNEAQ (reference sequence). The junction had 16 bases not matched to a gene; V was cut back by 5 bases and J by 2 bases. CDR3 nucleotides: TGTGCCAGCAGCAATCCACCGAGAGCTAGCGGGGGGTCACAAGAGACCCAGTACTTC. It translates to CASSNPPRASGGSQETQYF.

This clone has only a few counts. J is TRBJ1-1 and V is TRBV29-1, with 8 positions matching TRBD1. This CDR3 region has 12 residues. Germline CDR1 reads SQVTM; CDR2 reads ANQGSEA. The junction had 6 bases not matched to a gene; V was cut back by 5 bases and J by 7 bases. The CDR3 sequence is CSVSWTGNEAFF. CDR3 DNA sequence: TGCAGCGTTTCTTGGACAGGGAATGAAGCTTTCTTT. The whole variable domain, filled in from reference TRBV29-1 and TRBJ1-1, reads SAVISQKPSRDICQRGTSLTIQCQVDSQVTMMFWYRQQPGQSLTLIATANQGSEATYESGFVIDKFPISRPNLTFSTLTVSNMSPEDSSIYLCSVSWTGNEAFFGQGTRLTVV.

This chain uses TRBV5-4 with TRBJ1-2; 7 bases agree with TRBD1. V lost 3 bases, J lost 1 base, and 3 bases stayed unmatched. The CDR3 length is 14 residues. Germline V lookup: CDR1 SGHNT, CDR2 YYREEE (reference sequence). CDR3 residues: CASSSGQNNYGYTF. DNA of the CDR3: TGTGCCAGCAGCTCGGGACAGAATAACTATGGCTACACCTTC.

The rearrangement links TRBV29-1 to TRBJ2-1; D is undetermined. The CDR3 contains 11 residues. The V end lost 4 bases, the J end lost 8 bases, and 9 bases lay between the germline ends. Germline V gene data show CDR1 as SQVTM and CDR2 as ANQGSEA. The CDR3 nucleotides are TGCAGCGTTGTAGGCGGAGATGAGCAGTTCTTC. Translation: CSVVGGDEQFF.

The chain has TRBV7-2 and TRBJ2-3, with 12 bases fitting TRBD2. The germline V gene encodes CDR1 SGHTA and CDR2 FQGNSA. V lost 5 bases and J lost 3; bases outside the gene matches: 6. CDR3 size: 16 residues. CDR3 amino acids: CASSPPSGRATDTQYF. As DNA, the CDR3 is TGTGCCAGCAGCCCACCTAGCGGGAGGGCAACAGATACGCAGTATTTT.

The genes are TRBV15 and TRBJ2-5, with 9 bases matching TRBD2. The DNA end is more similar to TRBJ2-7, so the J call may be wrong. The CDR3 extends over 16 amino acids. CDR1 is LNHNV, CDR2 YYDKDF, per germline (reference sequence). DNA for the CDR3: TGTGCCACCAGCAGAGAACGCGGGAGGGCCGGTTACGAGCAGTACTTC. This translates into CATSRERGRAGYEQYF.

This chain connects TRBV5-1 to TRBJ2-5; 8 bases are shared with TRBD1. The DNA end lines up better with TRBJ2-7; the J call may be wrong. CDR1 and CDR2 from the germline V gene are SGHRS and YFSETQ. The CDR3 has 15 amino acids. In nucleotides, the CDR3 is TGCGCCAGCAGCTTGGATGCAGGGGGCGAAGACGAGCAGTACTTC. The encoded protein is CASSLDAGGEDEQYF.

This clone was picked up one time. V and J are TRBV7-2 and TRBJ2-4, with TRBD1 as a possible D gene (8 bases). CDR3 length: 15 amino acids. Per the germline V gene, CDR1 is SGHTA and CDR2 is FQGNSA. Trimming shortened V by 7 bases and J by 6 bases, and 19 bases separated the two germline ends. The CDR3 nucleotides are TGTGCCAGCACCCCGGGGGGTGGACAGGGAAACATTCAGTACTTC. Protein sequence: CASTPGGGQGNIQYF.

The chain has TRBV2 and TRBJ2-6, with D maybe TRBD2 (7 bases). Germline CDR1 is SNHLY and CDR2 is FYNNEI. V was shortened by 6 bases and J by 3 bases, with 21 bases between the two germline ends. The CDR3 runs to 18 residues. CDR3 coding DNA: TGTGCCAGCAGCGATCTACGGGGGGCGGTGGGTGGGGCCAACGTCCTGACTTTC. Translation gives CASSDLRGAVGGANVLTF. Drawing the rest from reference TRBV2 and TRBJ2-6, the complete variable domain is EPEVTQTPSHQVTQMGQEVILRCVPISNHLYFYWYRQILGQKVEFLVSFYNNEISEKSEIFDDQFSVERPDGSNFTLKIRSTKLEDSAMYFCASSDLRGAVGGANVLTFGAGSRLTVL.

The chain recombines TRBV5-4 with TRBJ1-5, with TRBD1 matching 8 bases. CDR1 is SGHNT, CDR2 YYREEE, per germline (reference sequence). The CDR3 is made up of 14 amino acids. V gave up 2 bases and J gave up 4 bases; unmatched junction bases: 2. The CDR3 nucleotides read TGTGCCAGCAGCTTACAGGGGGATAATCAGCCCCAGCATTTT. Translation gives CASSLQGDNQPQHF.

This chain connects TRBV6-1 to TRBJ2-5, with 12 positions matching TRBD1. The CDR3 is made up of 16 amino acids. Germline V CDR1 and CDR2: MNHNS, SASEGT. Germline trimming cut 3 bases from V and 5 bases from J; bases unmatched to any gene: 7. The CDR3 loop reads CASSEWDRGLRETQYF. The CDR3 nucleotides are TGTGCCAGCAGTGAGTGGGACAGGGGGCTTAGGGAGACCCAGTACTTC.

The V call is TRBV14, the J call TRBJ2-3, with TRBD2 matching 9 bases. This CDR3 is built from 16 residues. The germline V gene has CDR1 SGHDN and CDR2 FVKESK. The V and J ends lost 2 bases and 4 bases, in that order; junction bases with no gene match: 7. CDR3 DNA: TGTGCCAGCAGCCAATTAGGACTAGCGATATCAGATACGCAGTATTTT. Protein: CASSQLGLAISDTQYF.

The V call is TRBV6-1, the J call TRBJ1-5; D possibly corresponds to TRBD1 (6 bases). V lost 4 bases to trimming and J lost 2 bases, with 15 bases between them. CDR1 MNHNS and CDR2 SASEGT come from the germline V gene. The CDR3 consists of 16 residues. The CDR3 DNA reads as TGTGCCAGCAGTGTGCACAGGGAAGTTGGCAATCAGCCCCAGCATTTT. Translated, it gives CASSVHREVGNQPQHF.

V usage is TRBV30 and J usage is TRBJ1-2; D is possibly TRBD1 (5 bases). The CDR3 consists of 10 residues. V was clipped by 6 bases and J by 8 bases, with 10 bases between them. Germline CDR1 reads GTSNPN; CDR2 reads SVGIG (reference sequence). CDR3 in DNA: TGTGCCTGCAGGGTGGGAGGCTACACCTTC. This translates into CACRVGGYTF.

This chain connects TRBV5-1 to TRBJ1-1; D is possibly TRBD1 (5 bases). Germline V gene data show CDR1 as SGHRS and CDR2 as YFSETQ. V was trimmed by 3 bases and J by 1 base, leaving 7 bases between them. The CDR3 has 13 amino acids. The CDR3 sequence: CASSWGENTEAFF. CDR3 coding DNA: TGCGCCAGCAGCTGGGGGGAGAACACTGAAGCTTTCTTT.

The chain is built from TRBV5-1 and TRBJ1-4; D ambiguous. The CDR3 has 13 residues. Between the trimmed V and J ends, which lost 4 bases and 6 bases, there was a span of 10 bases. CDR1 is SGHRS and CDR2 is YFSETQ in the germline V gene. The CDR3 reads CASSLRQYEKLFF. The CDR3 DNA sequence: TGCGCCAGCAGCCTCCGACAATATGAAAAACTGTTTTTT.

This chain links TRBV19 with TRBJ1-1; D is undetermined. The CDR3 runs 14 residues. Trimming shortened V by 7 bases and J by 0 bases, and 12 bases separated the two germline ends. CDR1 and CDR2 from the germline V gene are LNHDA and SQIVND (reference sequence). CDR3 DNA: TGTGCCAGTACGAGGGATACACTGAACACTGAAGCTTTCTTT. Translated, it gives CASTRDTLNTEAFF.

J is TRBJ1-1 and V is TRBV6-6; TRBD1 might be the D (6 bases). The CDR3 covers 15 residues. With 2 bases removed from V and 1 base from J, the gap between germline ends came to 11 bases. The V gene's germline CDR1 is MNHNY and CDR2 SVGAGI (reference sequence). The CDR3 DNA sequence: TGTGCCAGCAGTTACCTCGGGGGGCAGAACACTGAAGCTTTCTTT. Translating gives CASSYLGGQNTEAFF.

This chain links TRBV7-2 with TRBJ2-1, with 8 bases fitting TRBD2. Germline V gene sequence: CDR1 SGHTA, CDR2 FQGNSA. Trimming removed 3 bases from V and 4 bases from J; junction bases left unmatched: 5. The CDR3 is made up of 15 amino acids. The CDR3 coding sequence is TGTGCCAGCAGCTTCAGCGGGGGAGTTTACAATGAGCAGTTCTTC. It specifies CASSFSGGVYNEQFF.

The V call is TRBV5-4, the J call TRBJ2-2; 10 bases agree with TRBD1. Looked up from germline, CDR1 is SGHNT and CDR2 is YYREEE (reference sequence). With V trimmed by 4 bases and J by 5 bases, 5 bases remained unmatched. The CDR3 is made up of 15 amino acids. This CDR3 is CASSDGTGVTGELFF. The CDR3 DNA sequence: TGTGCCAGCAGCGATGGGACAGGGGTGACCGGGGAGCTGTTTTTT.

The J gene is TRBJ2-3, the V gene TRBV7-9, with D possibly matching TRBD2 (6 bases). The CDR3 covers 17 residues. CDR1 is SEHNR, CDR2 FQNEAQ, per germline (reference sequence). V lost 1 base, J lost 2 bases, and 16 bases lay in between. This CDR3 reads CASSLGTEGWHTDTQYF. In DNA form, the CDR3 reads TGTGCCAGCAGCTTAGGGACGGAGGGGTGGCACACAGATACGCAGTATTTT.

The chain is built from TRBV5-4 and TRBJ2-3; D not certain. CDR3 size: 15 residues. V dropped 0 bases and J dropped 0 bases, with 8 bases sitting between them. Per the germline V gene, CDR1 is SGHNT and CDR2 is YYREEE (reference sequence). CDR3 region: CASSLGAPSTDTQYF. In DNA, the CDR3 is TGTGCCAGCAGCTTGGGGGCACCAAGCACAGATACGCAGTATTTT.

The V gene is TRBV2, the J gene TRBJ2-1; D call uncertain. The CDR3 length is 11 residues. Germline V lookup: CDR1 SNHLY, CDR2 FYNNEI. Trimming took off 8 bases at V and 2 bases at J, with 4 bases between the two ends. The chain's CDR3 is CASAAYNEQFF. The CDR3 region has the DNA TGTGCCAGCGCAGCCTACAATGAGCAGTTCTTC.

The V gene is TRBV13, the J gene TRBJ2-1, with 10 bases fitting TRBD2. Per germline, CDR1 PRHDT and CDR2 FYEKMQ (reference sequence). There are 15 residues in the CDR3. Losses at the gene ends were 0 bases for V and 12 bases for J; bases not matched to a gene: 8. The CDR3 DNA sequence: TGTGCCAGCAGCTTAGGCCTGGGGTTAGCGGGGGGGCAGTTCTTC. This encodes CASSLGLGLAGGQFF.

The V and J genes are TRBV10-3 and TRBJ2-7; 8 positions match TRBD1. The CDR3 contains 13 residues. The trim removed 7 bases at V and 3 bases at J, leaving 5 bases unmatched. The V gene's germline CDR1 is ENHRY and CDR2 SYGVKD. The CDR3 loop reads CAINSGTGYEQYF. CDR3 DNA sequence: TGTGCCATCAATTCAGGGACAGGCTACGAGCAGTACTTC.

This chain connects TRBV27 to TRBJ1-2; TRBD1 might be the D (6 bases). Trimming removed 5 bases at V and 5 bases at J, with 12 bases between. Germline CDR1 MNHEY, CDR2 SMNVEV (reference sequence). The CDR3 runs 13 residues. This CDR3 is CASSQTGLYGYTF. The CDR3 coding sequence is TGTGCCAGCAGTCAGACAGGCCTTTATGGCTACACCTTC.

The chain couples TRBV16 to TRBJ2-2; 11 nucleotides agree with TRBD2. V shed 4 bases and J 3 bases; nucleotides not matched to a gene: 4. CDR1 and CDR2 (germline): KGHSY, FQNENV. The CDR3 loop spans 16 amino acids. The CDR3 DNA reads TGTGCCAGCAGCCTACTAGCGGGGGAGTACACCGGGGAGCTGTTTTTT. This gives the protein CASSLLAGEYTGELFF.

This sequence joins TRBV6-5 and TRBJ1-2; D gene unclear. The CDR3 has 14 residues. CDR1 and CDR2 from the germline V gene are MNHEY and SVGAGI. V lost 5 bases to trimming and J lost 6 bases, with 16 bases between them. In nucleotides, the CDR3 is TGTGCCAGCAGTATCACCAGGCTCGGGAATGGCTACACCTTC. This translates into CASSITRLGNGYTF.

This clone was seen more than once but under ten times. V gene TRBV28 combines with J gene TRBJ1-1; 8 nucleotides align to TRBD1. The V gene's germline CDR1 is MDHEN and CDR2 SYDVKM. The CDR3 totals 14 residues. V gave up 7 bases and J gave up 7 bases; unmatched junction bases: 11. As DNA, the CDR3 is TGTGCCAGCACGACTACAGGGGGGAACCTTGAAGCTTTCTTT. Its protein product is CASTTTGGNLEAFF.